This passage covers 14 T cell receptor beta chains from one sample sequenced in a study of response to subunit inactivated influenza vaccine. MiXCR, run by TCRdb on the RT-PCR reads, gives a single entry per CDR3 protein. The table has 600,000 to 850,000 distinct CDR3 sequences, 14% seen once. Source: PBMCs from blood, taken 14 days before vaccination. The receptors here all came from a man aged 50 to 59 who received an inactivated influenza vaccine.

The J gene is TRBJ1-2, the V gene TRBV5-1; maybe TRBD1 (6 bases). Germline assignment: CDR1 SGHRS and CDR2 YFSETQ. The CDR3 runs 12 residues. V lost 3 bases, J lost 8 bases, and 11 bases lay in between. The CDR3 reads CASSSGERGYTF. As DNA, the CDR3 is TGCGCCAGCAGCTCAGGGGAACGCGGCTACACCTTC. Together with reference TRBV5-1 and TRBJ1-2, the CDR3 gives the full variable domain: KAGVTQTPRYLIKTRGQQVTLSCSPISGHRSVSWYQQTPGQGLQFLFEYFSETQRNKGNFPGRFSGRQFSNSRSEMNVSTLELGDSALYLCASSSGERGYTFGSGTRLTVV.

The sample holds many counts of this clonotype. This chain uses TRBV28 with TRBJ1-2, with no clear D. Trimming shortened V by 5 bases and J by 2 bases, and 9 bases separated the two germline ends. This CDR3 is 13 amino acids long. Germline V lookup: CDR1 MDHEN, CDR2 SYDVKM. CDR3 coding DNA: TGTGCCAGCAGTACTAGTGAAAACTATGGCTACACCTTC. This gives the protein CASSTSENYGYTF.

This clonotype was seen a few times. The rearrangement links TRBV9 to TRBJ2-5; TRBD1 or TRBD2 may be the D gene (5 bases each). CDR1 is SGDLS, CDR2 YYNGEE, per germline. The CDR3 runs to 15 residues. Deletions cut 0 bases from V and 4 bases from J, with 13 bases between. The CDR3 region is CASSVGSSRAETQYF. Written as DNA, the CDR3 is TGTGCCAGCAGCGTAGGGTCTAGCAGGGCAGAGACCCAGTACTTC. Drawing the rest from reference TRBV9 and TRBJ2-5, the complete variable domain is DSGVTQTPKHLITATGQRVTLRCSPRSGDLSVYWYQQSLDQGLQFLIQYYNGEERAKGNILERFSAQQFPDLHSELNLSSLELGDSALYFCASSVGSSRAETQYFGPGTRLLVL.

This clonotype showed up just a few times. V gene TRBV12-3 or TRBV12-4 combines with J gene TRBJ2-1; TRBD2 agrees at 7 bases. CDR3 size: 16 residues. Trimming at V came to 1 base and at J to 7 bases, leaving 10 bases not matched to a gene. The CDR3 loop reads CASSLGEAGLGNEQFF. CDR3 bases: TGTGCCAGCAGTTTAGGAGAAGCGGGGCTTGGGAATGAGCAGTTCTTC.

This clonotype has just a few counts. The chain joins TRBV20-1 to TRBJ2-5; D is ambiguous. This CDR3 contains 14 residues. Trimming cost V 2 bases and J 0 bases, with 10 bases left between them. The germline gives CDR1 DFQATT, CDR2 SNEGSKA (reference sequence). The CDR3 loop reads CSARSNRDQETQYF. Written as DNA, the CDR3 is TGCAGTGCTAGATCGAACAGAGACCAAGAGACCCAGTACTTC.

The chain recombines TRBV14 with TRBJ2-1; 8 bases map to TRBD1. This CDR3 has 16 residues. CDR1 and CDR2 from the germline V gene are SGHDN and FVKESK. With 4 bases clipped from V and 2 bases from J, the junction kept 7 bases outside the gene matches. CDR3 sequence reads: CASSPRQGYPYNEQFF. CDR3 coding DNA: TGTGCCAGCAGCCCGCGACAGGGGTACCCCTACAATGAGCAGTTCTTC.

The table lists this clonotype with a few counts. The V gene is TRBV4-2, the J gene TRBJ1-1; D is perhaps TRBD1 (6 bases). V was trimmed by 0 bases and J by 8 bases, leaving 13 bases between them. Germline V gene lookup returns CDR1 LGHNA and CDR2 YNFKEQ. The CDR3 runs to 14 residues. The CDR3 loop reads CASSQDRGGPEAFF. DNA for the CDR3: TGTGCCAGCAGCCAAGATCGCGGGGGCCCGGAAGCTTTCTTT.

This clonotype came up a few times. V and J are TRBV27 and TRBJ2-7; 9 bases map to TRBD1. The CDR3 sequence is 15 residues long. Germline loops: CDR1 MNHEY, CDR2 SMNVEV (reference sequence). J lost 5 bases, V lost 5 bases, and 10 bases had no gene match. The chain's CDR3 is CASSPRGTGRHEQYF. CDR3 DNA sequence: TGTGCCAGCAGTCCCCGCGGGACAGGGCGCCACGAGCAGTACTTC.

This clonotype was counted only a few times. This sequence joins TRBV6-2 or TRBV6-3 and TRBJ1-6; no clear D gene. The CDR3 is 15 residues long. The V and J ends lost 0 bases and 8 bases respectively, with 11 bases between them. Germline V gene lookup returns CDR1 MNHEY and CDR2 SVGEGT. DNA for the CDR3: TGTGCCAGCAGTTACTCGCAATGGGGTTATTCACCCCTCCACTTT. Residues: CASSYSQWGYSPLHF.

The V gene is TRBV4-2, the J gene TRBJ2-3; perhaps D is TRBD1 or TRBD2 (5 bases each). Trimming pared 3 bases from V and 4 bases from J, leaving 20 bases between. The length of the CDR3 is 17 residues. The germline V gene encodes CDR1 LGHNA and CDR2 YNFKEQ. The CDR3 coding sequence is TGTGCCAGCAGCCACGGGGCAGGAGAACTTAGCGCAGATACGCAGTATTTT. Translated, it gives CASSHGAGELSADTQYF.

The chain is built from TRBV7-8 and TRBJ1-5; D not certain. CDR3 length: 14 residues. Trimming pared 0 bases from V and 3 bases from J, leaving 6 bases between. Germline lookup yields CDR1 SGHVS and CDR2 FQNEAQ. CDR3 residues: CASSLAGANQPQHF. The CDR3, as DNA: TGTGCCAGCAGCTTAGCAGGAGCCAATCAGCCCCAGCATTTT. The full variable domain, in which reference TRBV7-8 and TRBJ1-5 provide the parts outside the CDR3, is GAGVSQSPRYKVAKRGQDVALRCDPISGHVSLFWYQQALGQGPEFLTYFQNEAQLDKSGLPSDRFFAERPEGSVSTLKIQRTQQEDSAVYLCASSLAGANQPQHFGDGTRLSIL.

This clonotype has more than one count but fewer than ten. This sequence joins TRBV9 and TRBJ1-2; D is undetermined. CDR1 is SGDLS, CDR2 YYNGEE, per germline. The CDR3 is 13 amino acids. V was shortened by 0 bases and J by 8 bases, with 11 bases between the two germline ends. The CDR3 coding sequence is TGTGCCAGCAGCGTAGACATTCATGGGGGCTACACCTTC. Residues: CASSVDIHGGYTF.

This chain links TRBV4-3 with TRBJ1-4, with 10 bases identical to TRBD1. CDR1 is LGHNA and CDR2 is YSLEER in the germline V gene. The CDR3 spans 16 residues. Germline trimming cut 2 bases from V and 5 bases from J; bases unmatched to any gene: 5. CDR3 amino acids: CASSQNAGQGNEKLFF. CDR3 nucleotide sequence: TGCGCCAGCAGCCAAAACGCGGGACAGGGGAATGAAAAACTGTTTTTT.

This clonotype showed up just a few times. The chain carries TRBV7-2 and TRBJ2-2; the match to TRBD2 covers 11 bases. J lost 13 bases, V lost 5 bases, and 3 bases had no gene match. There are 12 residues in the CDR3. From germline, CDR1 is SGHTA and CDR2 FQGNSA. The CDR3 here is CASSNGTSGLFF. In DNA form, the CDR3 reads TGTGCCAGCAGCAATGGGACTAGCGGGCTGTTTTTT.